This TCR beta chain was sequenced during a study of blood T cells in healthy people across ages. Findings and caveats of the study: TCR beta diversity tracked closely with naive T cell percentage. It was the long-lived donors that had more naive CD4+ cells and higher diversity than aged donors.

Every sample had a minimum of 6.5 million PBMCs isolated. It was with a sample-barcoded 5' primer and a J-beta primer mix that a second PCR of roughly 7 to 12 cycles was run. Each cDNA was tagged by a template-switch adaptor containing 12 random nucleotides. A single record per CDR3 protein comes from TCRdb applying MiXCR to the 5' RACE reads. The sample lists some 1,800,000 distinct CDR3 sequences, approximately 40% occurring once. The table lists this clonotype with a few counts. Antigen unknown. Germline V gene data show CDR1 as MGHRA and CDR2 as YSYEKL. The V end lost 4 bases, the J end lost 3 bases, and 19 bases lay between the germline ends. CDR3 length: 16 amino acids.

This chain uses TRBV4-1 with TRBJ2-7; D not resolved. Specimen: blood. The source is a human donor in good health. DNA of the CDR3: TGCGCCAGCAGCCCCGGTGGAAAGGGTTTGGACTACGAGCAGTACTTC. This translates into CASSPGGKGLDYEQYF.